The clone carrying this T cell receptor (beta chain) was found once. These data are taken from a study of Ad26.COV2.S vaccination and SARS-CoV-2 variants. The overall study: The donor was enrolled in the Ad26.COV2.S arm of the COV1001 trial.

Treatment meaning: roughly 18 received Ad26.COV2.S at low or high dose, single or two shots; five or six received placebo; per-sample allocation not given. Sampling happened 63 days after the first vaccine or placebo injection. Wuhan-strain SARS-CoV-2 spike was expressed by the Ad26 vector that made up the vaccine. Trimming took 2 bases from V and 3 from J, leaving 13 bases between them. The V gene's germline CDR1 is MNHEY and CDR2 SVGEGT. The CDR3 has 15 residues. Generated by immunoSEQ multiplex PCR, the TCRdb table keeps only in-frame clones and is missing some. Of 300,000 to 500,000 clones listed, roughly nine tenths were seen once; the top ten hold 3.5%.

The chain carries TRBV6-2 or TRBV6-3 and TRBJ1-1; D is undetermined. Sequenced material: peripheral blood, taken in a trial of Ad26.COV2.S vaccine versus placebo. The origin of this receptor is a person aged 18 to 59 who received the Ad26.COV2.S COVID-19 vaccine or a placebo. The CDR3 loop is CASSYGIGGDTEAFF. CDR3 in DNA: TGTGCCAGCAGTTACGGAATAGGAGGAGACACTGAAGCTTTCTTT.